The 23 T cell receptor beta chains presented below share a single source sample, sequenced in a study of blood T cell repertoires in COVID-19. Assay used: immunoSEQ multiplex PCR; TCRdb lists only in-frame clones, some missing. The sample consists of a few hundred thousand clones, nearly 90% of them appearing once. Input material: PBMCs or T cells enriched from blood (not recorded which). The receptors here all came from a woman aged 18-29 years with acute COVID-19.

In its sample, this clone was seen once. The V call is TRBV3-1 (or the pseudogene TRBV3-2), the J call TRBJ2-5; possibly TRBD1 for D (7 bases). This CDR3 contains 13 residues. With 6 bases removed from V and 5 bases from J, the gap between germline ends came to 13 bases. Germline V lookup: CDR1 LGHDT, CDR2 YNNKEL (reference sequence). The CDR3 region is CASRPGGQETQYF. In DNA, the CDR3 is TGTGCCAGCAGGCCCGGGGGACAGGAGACCCAGTACTTC.

The chain uses TRBV5-1 and TRBJ2-7; TRBD1 matches 9 bases. Trimming removed 4 bases from V and 6 bases from J; junction bases left unmatched: 20. This CDR3 comprises 18 residues. Germline V lookup: CDR1 SGHRS, CDR2 YFSETQ. The CDR3 DNA sequence: TGCGCCAGCAGCCCTGTCCCGGGACAGGGTCGGATCCCTCTCGAGCAGTACTTC. As protein: CASSPVPGQGRIPLEQYF.

The V and J genes are TRBV5-1 and TRBJ1-2, with TRBD1 matching 8 bases. Germline CDR1 SGHRS, CDR2 YFSETQ. The J segment lost 7 bases and the V segment lost 3 bases, leaving 8 bases of the junction unmatched. The CDR3 covers 14 residues. The CDR3 reads CASSSRQGASGYTF. Written as DNA, the CDR3 is TGCGCCAGCAGCTCGCGGCAGGGGGCGAGTGGCTACACCTTC.

The J gene is TRBJ2-2, the V gene TRBV19, with TRBD2 matching over 13 bases. The junction had 15 bases not matched to a gene; V was cut back by 4 bases and J by 7 bases. The germline gives CDR1 LNHDA, CDR2 SQIVND (reference sequence). The CDR3 is 19 residues long. CDR3 coding DNA: TGTGCCAGTAGTAGACGGACTAGCGGGAGTACTGCAGTAGACGGGGAGCTGTTTTTT. Protein sequence: CASSRRTSGSTAVDGELFF. Using reference TRBV19 and TRBJ2-2 for the parts outside the CDR3, the full variable domain is DGGITQSPKYLFRKEGQNVTLSCEQNLNHDAMYWYRQDPGQGLRLIYYSQIVNDFQKGDIAEGYSVSREKKESFPLTVTSAQKNPTAFYLCASSRRTSGSTAVDGELFFGEGSRLTVL.

The chain combines TRBV28 with TRBJ1-2, with 9 bases matching TRBD1. V shed 6 bases and J 8 bases; nucleotides not matched to a gene: 7. Germline CDR1 is MDHEN and CDR2 is SYDVKM. CDR3 length: 13 residues. CDR3 nucleotides: TGTGCCAGCAGCACGGGACAGGGAGAAGGCTACACCTTC. Translated, it gives CASSTGQGEGYTF.

The CDR3 DNA reads TGTGCCAGCACCATTGGACTAGCGGGAGGCCAGCAGTTCTTC. Its translation: CASTIGLAGGQQFF. The chain combines TRBV13 with TRBJ2-1; TRBD2 aligns across 14 bases. The V gene's germline CDR1 is PRHDT and CDR2 FYEKMQ (reference sequence). With V trimmed by 7 bases and J by 11 bases, 7 bases remained unmatched. The CDR3 consists of 14 residues.

The V and J genes are TRBV3-1 (or the pseudogene TRBV3-2) and TRBJ2-5; D possibly corresponds to TRBD2 (6 bases). Trimming shortened V by 1 base and J by 6 bases, and 18 bases separated the two germline ends. The CDR3 spans 16 residues. The V gene's germline CDR1 is LGHDT and CDR2 YNNKEL (reference sequence). The CDR3 bases are TGTGCCAGCAGCCAAGTCCCCCCCCTAGCGCTTCAGACCCAGTACTTC. Protein sequence: CASSQVPPLALQTQYF.

This chain links TRBV12-5 with TRBJ2-1; 8 bases fit TRBD2. V shed 5 bases, J shed 8 bases, and the junction held 2 bases outside the gene matches. The CDR3 covers 12 residues. Per the germline V gene, CDR1 is LGHNT and CDR2 is FRNRAP. The CDR3 sequence is CASGPAGDEQFF. DNA of the CDR3: TGTGCTAGTGGTCCAGCGGGAGATGAGCAGTTCTTC.

This chain connects TRBV11-3 to TRBJ1-2; no clear D gene. V lost 1 base, J lost 8 bases, and 11 bases lay in between. CDR1 and CDR2 (germline): SGHNT, YENEEA. This CDR3 has 13 amino acids. This CDR3 is CASSLAPMSGYTF. The CDR3 bases are TGTGCCAGCAGCTTAGCCCCGATGAGCGGCTACACCTTC.

This clone was picked up one time. The chain is built from TRBV28 and TRBJ1-2, with 10 bases matching TRBD1. V shed 5 bases and J 3 bases; nucleotides not matched to a gene: 6. Germline V lookup: CDR1 MDHEN, CDR2 SYDVKM. There are 15 residues in the CDR3. The CDR3 DNA sequence: TGTGCCAGCAGTGACCGGGACAGGGGATACTATGGCTACACCTTC. Translation: CASSDRDRGYYGYTF.

The rearrangement joins TRBV15 to TRBJ2-2, with 10 positions matching TRBD2. Germline V CDR1 and CDR2: LNHNV, YYDKDF (reference sequence). J was trimmed by 3 bases and V by 0 bases; bases with no gene match: 10. This CDR3 has 19 residues. The chain's CDR3 is CATSRDSGLAGVDTGELFF. CDR3 coding DNA: TGTGCCACCAGCAGAGATAGTGGGCTAGCGGGAGTCGACACCGGGGAGCTGTTTTTT.

The chain has TRBV10-3 and TRBJ2-7; 7 nucleotides agree with TRBD1. The germline CDR1 and CDR2 sequences are ENHRY and SYGVKD. J lost 6 bases, V lost 2 bases, and 10 bases had no gene match. CDR3 size: 15 residues. In DNA form, the CDR3 reads TGTGCCATCAGTGAGGGGGACAGATTCTTCCCCGAGCAGTACTTC. It yields the protein CAISEGDRFFPEQYF.

The chain is built from TRBV28 and TRBJ2-1; 9 positions match TRBD1. Germline V gene sequence: CDR1 MDHEN, CDR2 SYDVKM. The CDR3 runs 15 residues. Trimming removed 9 bases from V and 5 bases from J; junction bases left unmatched: 11. Here the CDR3 DNA reads TGTGCCAGTAGCCCCGGGACAGGGTTTAACAATGAGCAGTTCTTC. Its protein product is CASSPGTGFNNEQFF.

Points on this clone: Within the sample, other DNA sequences also encode this same CDR3. This chain uses TRBV28 with TRBJ1-6, with D unresolved. The germline CDR1 and CDR2 sequences are MDHEN and SYDVKM. V was cut by 2 bases and J by 8 bases, with 10 bases left in between. The CDR3 length is 14 residues. DNA for the CDR3: TGTGCCAGCAGTTTAGGGCAGGTTGATTCACCCCTCCACTTT. Its translation: CASSLGQVDSPLHF.

This sequence joins TRBV6-5 and TRBJ2-1; 8 nucleotides agree with TRBD1. From germline, CDR1 is MNHEY and CDR2 SVGAGI. CDR3 length: 15 residues. After removal of 0 bases from V and 7 bases from J, the junction contained 5 bases not matched to a gene. The CDR3 DNA sequence: TGTGCCAGCAGTTACTCGTTCTGGACAGGGAATGAGCAGTTCTTC. Translating gives CASSYSFWTGNEQFF.

This sequence joins TRBV29-1 and TRBJ1-1; TRBD1 agrees at 7 bases. Germline-derived CDR1 and CDR2 are SQVTM and ANQGSEA. The CDR3 is 12 amino acids. With 7 bases clipped from V and 11 bases from J, the junction kept 13 bases outside the gene matches. The CDR3 here is CSAEGGGALAFF. In DNA, the CDR3 is TGCAGCGCCGAAGGAGGGGGCGCCCTGGCTTTCTTT.

This CDR3 reads CASSLGQGRTEAFF. The CDR3 coding sequence is TGTGCCAGCAGCTTGGGACAGGGTCGCACTGAAGCTTTCTTT. This chain links TRBV7-2 with TRBJ1-1; TRBD1 aligns across 9 bases. There are 14 residues in the CDR3. Germline lookup yields CDR1 SGHTA and CDR2 FQGNSA. J lost 4 bases, V lost 3 bases, and 3 bases had no gene match. Supplemented by reference TRBV7-2 and TRBJ1-1, the full variable domain reads GAGVSQSPSNKVTEKGKDVELRCDPISGHTALYWYRQSLGQGLEFLIYFQGNSAPDKSGLPSDRFSAERTGGSVSTLTIQRTQQEDSAVYLCASSLGQGRTEAFFGQGTRLTVV.

This clone was picked up a small number of times. The chain recombines TRBV24-1 with TRBJ1-2, with D unclear. Trimming took 6 bases from V and 5 from J, leaving 6 bases between them. Germline V gene sequence: CDR1 KGHDR, CDR2 SFDVKD. The CDR3 has 11 residues. CDR3 DNA: TGTGCCACCAGTTCGGGTTATGGCTACACCTTC. Amino acids: CATSSGYGYTF.

CDR3 coding DNA: TGTGCCAGCAGCTTGAGTGGGACTAGCGGGAGACAGCAGTTCTTC. This codes for CASSLSGTSGRQQFF. This chain links TRBV5-4 with TRBJ2-1; 14 nucleotides align to TRBD2. The CDR3 has 15 residues. J gave up 11 bases and V 1 base, and 5 bases lay outside the gene matches. Germline V gives CDR1 SGHNT, CDR2 YYREEE (reference sequence).

This chain links TRBV9 with TRBJ2-5; the D is unclear. V lost 3 bases and J lost 5, with 14 bases in between. The V gene's germline CDR1 is SGDLS and CDR2 YYNGEE. This CDR3 is built from 14 residues. CDR3 bases: TGTGCCAGCAGCGCCCGCGGTGGGTCGGAGACCCAGTACTTC. Translated: CASSARGGSETQYF.

The chain has TRBV28 and TRBJ1-2; D gene uncertain. CDR1 MDHEN and CDR2 SYDVKM come from the germline V gene. The CDR3 extends over 14 amino acids. The V gene lost 5 bases and the J gene lost 4 bases, with 14 bases spanning the gap. The CDR3 DNA reads TGTGCCAGCAGTCCTACGGGTAGTATCTATGGCTACACCTTC. Translated, it gives CASSPTGSIYGYTF.

The CDR3 DNA follows: TGTGCCAGCAGTCGGGGACAGCAAGAGACCCAGTACTTC. It encodes CASSRGQQETQYF. The chain recombines TRBV6-5 with TRBJ2-5; TRBD1 matches at 7 bases. The V and J ends lost 5 bases and 2 bases, in that order; junction bases with no gene match: 2. Germline V gene lookup returns CDR1 MNHEY and CDR2 SVGAGI. This CDR3 is 13 amino acids long.

As regards this clone: An end of the junction differs from the germline gene, which may be a read error. This chain uses TRBV7-7 with TRBJ2-7; 11 nucleotides line up with TRBD2. The CDR3 covers 15 residues. Germline V gives CDR1 SSHAT, CDR2 FNYEAQ (reference sequence). The CDR3 DNA reads as TGTGCTAGCAGCCTGACGACTAGCGGGACAGACGAGCAGTACTTC. Its translation is CASSLTTSGTDEQYF.